Reported below is one TCR beta chain. Its antigen remains unknown. The repertoire was sequenced with immunoSEQ multiplex PCR; TCRdb's copy has only in-frame clones and lacks some. The sample consists of under 750,000 clones, around 70% of them appearing once. The sample originates from a study of shared clonotypes between healthy human individuals. Study-level points and caveats: Having only a few donors restricted how much genetic and exposure-history diversity was captured. Sampling involved blood alone; tissue repertoires likely differ.

Germline assignment: CDR1 MDHEN and CDR2 SYDVKM. The CDR3 has 15 residues. Trimming at V came to 4 bases and at J to 1 base, leaving 6 bases not matched to a gene. The chain carries TRBV28 and TRBJ2-7, with TRBD2 matching 8 bases. The sample comprised memory CD4+ T cells sorted from blood. Subset here: CD45RA-negative fraction. The sequence was obtained from a woman aged 25 to 39 in good health. CDR3 residues: CASSSTGTSSYEQYF. For the CDR3, the DNA is TGTGCCAGCAGTTCTACCGGGACTAGTTCCTACGAGCAGTACTTC.